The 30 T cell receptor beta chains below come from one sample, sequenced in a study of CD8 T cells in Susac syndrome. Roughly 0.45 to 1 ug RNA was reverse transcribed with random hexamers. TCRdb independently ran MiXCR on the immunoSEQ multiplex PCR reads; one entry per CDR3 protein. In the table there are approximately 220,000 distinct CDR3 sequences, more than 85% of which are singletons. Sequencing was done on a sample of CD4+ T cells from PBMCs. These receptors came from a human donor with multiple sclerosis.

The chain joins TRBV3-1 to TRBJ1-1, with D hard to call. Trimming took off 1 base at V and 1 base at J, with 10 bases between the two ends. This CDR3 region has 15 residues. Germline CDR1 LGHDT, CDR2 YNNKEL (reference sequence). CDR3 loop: CASSQVTGGNTEAFF. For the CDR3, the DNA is TGTGCCAGCAGCCAAGTAACGGGCGGGAACACTGAAGCTTTCTTT.

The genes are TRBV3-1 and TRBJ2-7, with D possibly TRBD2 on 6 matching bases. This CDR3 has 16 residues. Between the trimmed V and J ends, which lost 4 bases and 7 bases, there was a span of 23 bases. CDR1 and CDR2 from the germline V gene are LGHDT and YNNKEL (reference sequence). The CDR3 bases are TGTGCCAGCAGCCTTAACTTGGCCTCGTCCGGGGGAGAGCAGTACTTC. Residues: CASSLNLASSGGEQYF.

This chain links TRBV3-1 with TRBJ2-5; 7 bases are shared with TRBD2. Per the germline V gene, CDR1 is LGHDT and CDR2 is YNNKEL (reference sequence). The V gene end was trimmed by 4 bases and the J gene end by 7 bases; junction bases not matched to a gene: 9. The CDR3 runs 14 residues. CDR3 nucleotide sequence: TGTGCCAGCAGCCCCCGGACTAGTATCGTGACCCAGTACTTC. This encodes CASSPRTSIVTQYF.

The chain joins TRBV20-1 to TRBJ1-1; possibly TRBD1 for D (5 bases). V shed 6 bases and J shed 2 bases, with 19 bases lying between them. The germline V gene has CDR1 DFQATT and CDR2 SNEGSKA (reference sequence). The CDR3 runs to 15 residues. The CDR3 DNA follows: TGCAGTGCCGGCGGAGGGAAGGGACTCAACACTGAAGCTTTCTTT. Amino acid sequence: CSAGGGKGLNTEAFF.

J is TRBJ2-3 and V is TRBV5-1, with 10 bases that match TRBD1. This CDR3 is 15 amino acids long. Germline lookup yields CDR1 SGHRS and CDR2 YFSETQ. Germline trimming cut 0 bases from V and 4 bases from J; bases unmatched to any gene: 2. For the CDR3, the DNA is TGCGCCAGCAGCTTGGTGGGACAGGGGCCAGATACGCAGTATTTT. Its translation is CASSLVGQGPDTQYF.

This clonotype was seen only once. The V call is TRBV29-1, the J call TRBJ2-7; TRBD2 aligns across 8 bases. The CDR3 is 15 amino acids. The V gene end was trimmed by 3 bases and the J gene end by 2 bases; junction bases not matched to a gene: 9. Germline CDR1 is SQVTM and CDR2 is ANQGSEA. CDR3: CSVELPGRGPYEQYF. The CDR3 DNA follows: TGCAGCGTTGAGCTACCCGGGAGGGGCCCCTACGAGCAGTACTTC.

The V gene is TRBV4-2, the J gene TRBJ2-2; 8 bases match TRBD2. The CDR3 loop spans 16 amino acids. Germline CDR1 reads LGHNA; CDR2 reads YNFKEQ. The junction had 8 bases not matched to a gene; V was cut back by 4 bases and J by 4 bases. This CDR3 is CASSPPGGAPTGELFF. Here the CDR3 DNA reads TGTGCCAGCAGCCCCCCCGGGGGGGCCCCCACCGGGGAGCTGTTTTTT.

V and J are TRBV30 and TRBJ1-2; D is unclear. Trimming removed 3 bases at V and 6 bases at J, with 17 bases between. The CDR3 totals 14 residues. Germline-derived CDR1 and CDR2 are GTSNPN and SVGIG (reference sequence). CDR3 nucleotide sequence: TGTGCCTGGAGACCAAGGGTTCCCCAAGATGGCTACACCTTC. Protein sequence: CAWRPRVPQDGYTF.

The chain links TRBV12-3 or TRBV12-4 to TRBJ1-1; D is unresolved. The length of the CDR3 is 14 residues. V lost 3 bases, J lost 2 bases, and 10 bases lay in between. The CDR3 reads CASSLGWGNTEAFF. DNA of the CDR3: TGTGCCAGCAGTTTGGGGTGGGGAAACACTGAAGCTTTCTTT.

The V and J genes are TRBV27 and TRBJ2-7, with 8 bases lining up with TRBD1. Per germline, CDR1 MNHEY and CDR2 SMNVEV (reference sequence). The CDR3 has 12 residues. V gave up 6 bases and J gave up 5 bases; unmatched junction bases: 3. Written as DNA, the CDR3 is TGTGCCAGCAGGACACAGGGGGACGAGCAGTACGTC. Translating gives CASRTQGDEQYV.

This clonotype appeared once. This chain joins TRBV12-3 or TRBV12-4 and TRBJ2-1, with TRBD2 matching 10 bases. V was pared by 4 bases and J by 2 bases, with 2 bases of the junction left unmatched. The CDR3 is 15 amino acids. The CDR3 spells CASSWTSGTYNEQFF. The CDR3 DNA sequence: TGTGCCAGCAGTTGGACTAGCGGAACCTACAATGAGCAGTTCTTC.

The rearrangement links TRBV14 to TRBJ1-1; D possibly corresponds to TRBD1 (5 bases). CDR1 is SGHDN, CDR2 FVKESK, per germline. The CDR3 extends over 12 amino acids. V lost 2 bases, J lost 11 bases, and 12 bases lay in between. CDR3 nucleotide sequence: TGTGCCAGCAGCCAATTGTCAGGGAAGGCTTTCTTT. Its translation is CASSQLSGKAFF.

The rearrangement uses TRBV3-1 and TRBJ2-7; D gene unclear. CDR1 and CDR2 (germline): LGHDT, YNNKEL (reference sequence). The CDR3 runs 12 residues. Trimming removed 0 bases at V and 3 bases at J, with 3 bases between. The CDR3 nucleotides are TGTGCCAGCAGCCAAGAGGGCTACGAGCAGTACTTC. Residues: CASSQEGYEQYF.

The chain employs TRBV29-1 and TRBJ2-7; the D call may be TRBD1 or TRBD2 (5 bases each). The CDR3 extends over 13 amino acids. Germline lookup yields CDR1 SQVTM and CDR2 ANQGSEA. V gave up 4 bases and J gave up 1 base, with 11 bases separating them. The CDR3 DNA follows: TGCAGCGTTGCCGAGGGGCCGTCCTACGAGCAGTACGTC. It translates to CSVAEGPSYEQYV.

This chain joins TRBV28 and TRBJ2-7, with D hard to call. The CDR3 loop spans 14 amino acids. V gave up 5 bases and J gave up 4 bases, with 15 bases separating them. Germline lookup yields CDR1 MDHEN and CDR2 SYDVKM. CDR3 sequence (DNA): TGTGCCAGCAGTCGCCGGGCCATGCTGTACGAGCAGTACTTC. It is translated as CASSRRAMLYEQYF.

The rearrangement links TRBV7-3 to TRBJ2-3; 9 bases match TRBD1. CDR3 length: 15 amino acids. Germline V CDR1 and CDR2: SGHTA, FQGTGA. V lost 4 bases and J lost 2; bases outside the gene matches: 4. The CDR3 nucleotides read TGTGCCAGCAGCTCGACAGGGGGGCCCACAGATACGCAGTATTTT. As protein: CASSSTGGPTDTQYF.

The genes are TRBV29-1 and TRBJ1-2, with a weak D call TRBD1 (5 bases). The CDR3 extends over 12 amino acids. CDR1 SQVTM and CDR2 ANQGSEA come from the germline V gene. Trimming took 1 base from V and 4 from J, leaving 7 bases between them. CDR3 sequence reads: CSVEVGTYGYTF. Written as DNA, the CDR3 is TGCAGCGTTGAAGTAGGGACCTATGGCTACACCTTC. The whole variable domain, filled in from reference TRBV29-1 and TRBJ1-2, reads SAVISQKPSRDICQRGTSLTIQCQVDSQVTMMFWYRQQPGQSLTLIATANQGSEATYESGFVIDKFPISRPNLTFSTLTVSNMSPEDSSIYLCSVEVGTYGYTFGSGTRLTVV.

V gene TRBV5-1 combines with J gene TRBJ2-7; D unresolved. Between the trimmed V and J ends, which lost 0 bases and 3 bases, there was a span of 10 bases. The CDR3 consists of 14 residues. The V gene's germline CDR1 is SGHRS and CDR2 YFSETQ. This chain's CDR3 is CASSLDSSNYEQYF. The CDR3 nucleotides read TGCGCCAGCAGCTTGGACAGCTCAAACTACGAGCAGTACTTC.

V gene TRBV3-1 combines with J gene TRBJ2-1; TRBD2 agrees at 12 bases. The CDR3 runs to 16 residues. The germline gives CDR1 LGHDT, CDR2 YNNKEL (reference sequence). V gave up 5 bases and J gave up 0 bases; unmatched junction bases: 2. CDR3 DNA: TGTGCCAGCAGCGGACTAGCGGGGAACTCCTACAATGAGCAGTTCTTC. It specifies CASSGLAGNSYNEQFF.

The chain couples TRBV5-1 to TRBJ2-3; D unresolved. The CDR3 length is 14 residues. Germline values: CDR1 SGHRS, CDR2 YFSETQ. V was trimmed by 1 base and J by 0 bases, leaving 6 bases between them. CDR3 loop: CASSLMDSTDTQYF. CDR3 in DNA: TGCGCCAGCAGCTTGATGGACAGCACAGATACGCAGTATTTT.

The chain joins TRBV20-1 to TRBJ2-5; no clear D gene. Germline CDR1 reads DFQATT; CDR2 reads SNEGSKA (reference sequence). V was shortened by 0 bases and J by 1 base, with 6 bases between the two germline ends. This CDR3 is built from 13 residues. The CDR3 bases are TGCAGTGCTAGAGACACGCTCCAAGAGACCCAGTACTTC. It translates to CSARDTLQETQYF.

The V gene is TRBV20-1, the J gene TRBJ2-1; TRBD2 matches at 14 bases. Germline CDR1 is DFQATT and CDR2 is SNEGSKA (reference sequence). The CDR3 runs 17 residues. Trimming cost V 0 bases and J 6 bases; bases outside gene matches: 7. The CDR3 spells CSARDVGLAGGVNEQFF. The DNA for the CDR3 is TGCAGTGCTAGAGACGTAGGACTAGCGGGGGGAGTCAATGAGCAGTTCTTC.

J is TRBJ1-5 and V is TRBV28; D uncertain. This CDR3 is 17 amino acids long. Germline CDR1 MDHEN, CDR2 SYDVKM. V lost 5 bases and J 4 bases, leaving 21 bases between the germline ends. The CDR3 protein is CASSTDRAAAINQPQHF. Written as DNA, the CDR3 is TGTGCCAGCAGTACGGACCGGGCCGCCGCTATTAATCAGCCCCAGCATTTT.

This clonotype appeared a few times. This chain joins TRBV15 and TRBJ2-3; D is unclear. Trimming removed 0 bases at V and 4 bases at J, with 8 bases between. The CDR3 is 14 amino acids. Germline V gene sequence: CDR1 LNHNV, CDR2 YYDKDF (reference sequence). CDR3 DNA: TGTGCCACCAGCAGAGATTATTCTGCAGATACGCAGTATTTT. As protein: CATSRDYSADTQYF.

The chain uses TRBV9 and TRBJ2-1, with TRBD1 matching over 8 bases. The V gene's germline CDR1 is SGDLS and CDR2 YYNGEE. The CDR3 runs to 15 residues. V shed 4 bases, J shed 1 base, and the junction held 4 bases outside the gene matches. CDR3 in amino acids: CASSPRQGSYNEQFF. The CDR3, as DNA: TGTGCCAGCAGCCCACGACAGGGGTCCTACAATGAGCAGTTCTTC.

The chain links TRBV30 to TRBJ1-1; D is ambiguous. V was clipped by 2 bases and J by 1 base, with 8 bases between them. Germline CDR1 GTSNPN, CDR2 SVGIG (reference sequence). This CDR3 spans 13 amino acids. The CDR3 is CAWSLRGNTEAFF. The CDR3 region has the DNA TGTGCCTGGAGTCTACGGGGGAACACTGAAGCTTTCTTT.

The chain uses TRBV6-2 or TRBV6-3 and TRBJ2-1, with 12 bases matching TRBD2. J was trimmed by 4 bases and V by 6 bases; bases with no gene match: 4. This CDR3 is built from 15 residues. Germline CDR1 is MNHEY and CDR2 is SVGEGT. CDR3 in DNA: TGTGCCAGCAGCTTCGGACTAGCGGGGTACAATGAGCAGTTCTTC. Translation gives CASSFGLAGYNEQFF.

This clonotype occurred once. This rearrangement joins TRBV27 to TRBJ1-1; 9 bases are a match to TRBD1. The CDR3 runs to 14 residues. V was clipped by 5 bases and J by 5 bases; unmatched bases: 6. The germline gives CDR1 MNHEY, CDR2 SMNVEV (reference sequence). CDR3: CASSKDRGWTEAFF. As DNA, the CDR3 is TGTGCCAGCAGTAAGGACAGGGGATGGACTGAAGCTTTCTTT.

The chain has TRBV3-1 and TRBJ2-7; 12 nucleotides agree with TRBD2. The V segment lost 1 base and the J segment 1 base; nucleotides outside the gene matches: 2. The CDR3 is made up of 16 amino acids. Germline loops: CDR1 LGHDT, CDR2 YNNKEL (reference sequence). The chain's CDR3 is CASSQGTSGDSYEQYV. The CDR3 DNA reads TGTGCCAGCAGCCAAGGGACTAGCGGGGATTCCTACGAGCAGTACGTC.

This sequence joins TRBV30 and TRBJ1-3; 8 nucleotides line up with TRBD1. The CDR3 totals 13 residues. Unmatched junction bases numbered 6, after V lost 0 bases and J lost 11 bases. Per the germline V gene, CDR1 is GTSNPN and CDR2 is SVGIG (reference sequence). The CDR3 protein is CAWSVGTGPAIYF. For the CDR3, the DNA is TGTGCCTGGAGTGTTGGGACAGGCCCCGCCATATATTTT.